Detailed here is one T cell receptor (beta chain). The CDR3 has 16 residues. The V end lost 5 bases, the J end lost 1 base, and 17 bases lay between the germline ends. Germline V gene data show CDR1 as SGHVS and CDR2 as FQNEAQ. These data originate in a study of blood T cell repertoires in COVID-19. Background on the study: T cells, B-cell-depleted T cells, or PBMCs supplied cDNA or gDNA.

Method: immunoSEQ multiplex PCR; TCRdb's copy keeps in-frame clones and lacks some. The sample has roughly 150,000 clones; roughly 84% are singletons. The chain has TRBV7-8 and TRBJ1-1; TRBD1 is a possible D gene (5 bases). The receptor's source is a man of 80 years or more with COVID-19, enrolled during active disease. Sequencing was carried out using peripheral blood. In DNA form, the CDR3 reads TGTGCCAGCAGCCCCCAGGGTACGGCCTGGAACACTGAAGCTTTCTTT. The encoded protein is CASSPQGTAWNTEAFF.